The 9 T cell receptor beta chains presented below share a single source sample, sequenced in a study of blood T cell repertoires in COVID-19. Measured with immunoSEQ multiplex PCR; TCRdb has only the in-frame clones, and not every one. The sample gives fewer than 250,000 clones, roughly 86% of which show up once; around 2.7% is in the top ten. Material: peripheral blood. The source of these receptors is a man aged 60-69 years with acute or convalescent COVID-19.

The genes are TRBV15 and TRBJ1-5, with no clear D. CDR3 length: 15 residues. Trimming stripped 0 bases from V and 7 bases from J, with 13 bases between. Germline CDR1 is LNHNV and CDR2 is YYDKDF (reference sequence). Here the CDR3 reads CATSRDRGFDQPQHF. In nucleotides, the CDR3 is TGTGCCACCAGCAGAGATCGGGGTTTCGACCAGCCCCAGCATTTT.

This clone showed up just a few times. This chain links TRBV28 with TRBJ1-5; weak D call: TRBD1 (6 bases). The CDR3 runs 14 residues. V was trimmed by 3 bases and J by 5 bases, leaving 11 bases between them. Germline V CDR1 and CDR2: MDHEN, SYDVKM. The CDR3 reads CASSLGTNYQPQHF. In DNA form, the CDR3 reads TGTGCCAGCAGTTTGGGGACAAACTATCAGCCCCAGCATTTT.

In this sample, this clone turned up a few times. The V and J genes are TRBV10-1 and TRBJ2-1; TRBD1 matches at 8 bases. The J segment lost 6 bases and the V segment lost 6 bases, leaving 13 bases of the junction unmatched. CDR1 is WNHNN and CDR2 is SYGVQD in the germline V gene (reference sequence). CDR3 length: 16 amino acids. The DNA of the CDR3 is TGCGCCAGCAGCGGACCAGGACAGGGTGGAGGCAATGAGCAGTTCTTC. Encoded protein: CASSGPGQGGGNEQFF.

The rearrangement joins TRBV19 to TRBJ1-2; perhaps TRBD1 as D (5 bases). V lost 6 bases, J lost 7 bases, and 24 bases lay in between. CDR3 length equals 16 residues. Germline assignment: CDR1 LNHDA and CDR2 SQIVND (reference sequence). CDR3: CASSPARAGGVSGYTF. For the CDR3, the DNA is TGTGCCAGTAGCCCCGCGCGGGCGGGAGGGGTCAGTGGCTACACCTTC.

The chain recombines TRBV27 with TRBJ1-2; TRBD1 aligns across 10 bases. Germline CDR1 is MNHEY and CDR2 is SMNVEV (reference sequence). The CDR3 has 19 amino acids. V shed 3 bases, J shed 0 bases, and the junction held 13 bases outside the gene matches. DNA of the CDR3: TGTGCCAGCAGTTTCTCGGGGACAGGGGCCTCCTCTACTAACTATGGCTACACCTTC. Protein sequence: CASSFSGTGASSTNYGYTF.

This chain uses TRBV6-5 with TRBJ1-1; the D gene is possibly TRBD1 (6 bases). Germline V gene sequence: CDR1 MNHEY, CDR2 SVGAGI. Trimming left V 8 bases short and J 5 bases short, with 15 bases between. This CDR3 is 13 amino acids long. CDR3 region: CASWQGQRTEAFF. In nucleotides, the CDR3 is TGTGCCAGCTGGCAGGGGCAGAGGACTGAAGCTTTCTTT.

J is TRBJ1-2 and V is TRBV19; 8 nucleotides match TRBD1. J gave up 3 bases and V 5 bases, and 2 bases lay outside the gene matches. Germline V gene sequence: CDR1 LNHDA, CDR2 SQIVND (reference sequence). This CDR3 contains 13 residues. The CDR3: CASSLDRDYGYTF. The DNA for the CDR3 is TGTGCCAGTAGTTTGGACAGGGACTATGGCTACACCTTC.

The rearrangement uses TRBV18 and TRBJ1-2, with D maybe TRBD1 (6 bases). This CDR3 has 16 residues. The germline CDR1 and CDR2 sequences are KGHSH and LQKENI. The ends were cut back, 1 base at V and 2 bases at J, with 14 bases in the middle. The CDR3 here is CASSPLPGVGNYGYTF. DNA for the CDR3: TGTGCCAGCTCACCACTCCCAGGGGTCGGGAACTATGGCTACACCTTC.

The chain links TRBV7-2 to TRBJ1-1; D possibly corresponds to TRBD1 (5 bases). Trimming left V 5 bases short and J 1 base short, with 17 bases between. This CDR3 region has 16 residues. The germline V gene has CDR1 SGHTA and CDR2 FQGNSA. The CDR3 region has the DNA TGTGCCAGCAGCCATACGAGGAGCAGGGCGAACACTGAAGCTTTCTTT. Its translation: CASSHTRSRANTEAFF. Supplemented by reference TRBV7-2 and TRBJ1-1, the full variable domain reads GAGVSQSPSNKVTEKGKDVELRCDPISGHTALYWYRQSLGQGLEFLIYFQGNSAPDKSGLPSDRFSAERTGGSVSTLTIQRTQQEDSAVYLCASSHTRSRANTEAFFGQGTRLTVV.